The 8 T cell receptor beta chains given below trace back to one sample, sequenced in a study of cytomegalovirus exposure and HLA in healthy donors. It was with 60 Vbeta and 13 Jbeta primers that the PCR ran. Measured with immunoSEQ multiplex PCR; TCRdb has only the in-frame clones, and not every one. The sample contains 60,000 to 70,000 clones, approximately 64% of which appear only once. Sequences were obtained from PBMCs. The receptors originated from a man aged 35 to 55 in good health and CMV-seropositive.

The CDR3 reads CASSPQGFNQPQHF. In DNA form, the CDR3 reads TGTGCCAGTAGTCCACAGGGGTTTAATCAGCCCCAGCATTTT. This chain connects TRBV19 to TRBJ1-5; TRBD1 matches 7 bases. This CDR3 is 14 amino acids long. V trimming: 5 bases; J trimming: 4 bases; junction bases outside the gene matches: 5. Germline CDR1 is LNHDA and CDR2 is SQIVND (reference sequence).

This clone appeared a single time. The V gene is TRBV5-8, the J gene TRBJ2-2, with a weak D call TRBD2 (6 bases). The CDR3 is made up of 17 amino acids. CDR1 and CDR2 (germline): SGHTS, YDEGEE. The germline V and J ends were trimmed by 0 bases and 0 bases, with 12 bases remaining between them. The CDR3 here is CASSLDRGRSNTGELFF. For the CDR3, the DNA is TGTGCCAGCAGCTTGGATCGGGGGAGGTCGAACACCGGGGAGCTGTTTTTT.

The chain couples TRBV20-1 to TRBJ2-5; D is ambiguous. Per the germline V gene, CDR1 is DFQATT and CDR2 is SNEGSKA (reference sequence). V lost 6 bases and J lost 4, with 9 bases in between. This CDR3 has 11 amino acids. CDR3 DNA: TGCAGTGCCGCTCTAGGAGAGACCCAGTACTTC. Protein sequence: CSAALGETQYF.

The rearrangement uses TRBV5-1 and TRBJ1-2; D possibly corresponds to TRBD1 (5 bases). Trimming left V 2 bases short and J 7 bases short, with 12 bases between. The length of the CDR3 is 13 residues. The germline V gene encodes CDR1 SGHRS and CDR2 YFSETQ. CDR3 sequence reads: CASSLLTVFGYTF. CDR3 bases: TGCGCCAGCAGCTTATTGACAGTCTTTGGCTACACCTTC. The whole variable domain, remainder taken from reference TRBV5-1 and TRBJ1-2, is KAGVTQTPRYLIKTRGQQVTLSCSPISGHRSVSWYQQTPGQGLQFLFEYFSETQRNKGNFPGRFSGRQFSNSRSEMNVSTLELGDSALYLCASSLLTVFGYTFGSGTRLTVV.

This rearrangement joins TRBV9 to TRBJ2-5, with 8 bases fitting TRBD2. The CDR3 has 14 amino acids. Germline lookup yields CDR1 SGDLS and CDR2 YYNGEE. V dropped 6 bases and J dropped 4; count of bases not matched to a gene: 8. CDR3 DNA: TGTGCCAGCACCCCCCGGGAGGGAGGAGAGACCCAGTACTTC. It codes for CASTPREGGETQYF.

The chain uses TRBV27 and TRBJ1-2, with D perhaps matching TRBD1 (5 bases). Trimming left V 2 bases short and J 8 bases short, with 12 bases between. The CDR3 is made up of 13 amino acids. Germline values: CDR1 MNHEY, CDR2 SMNVEV (reference sequence). For the CDR3, the DNA is TGTGCCAGCAGTTTACAGGGTCGGGGGGGCTACACCTTC. Translating gives CASSLQGRGGYTF.

The CDR3 here is CAWSGASGGLSEQYF. Here the CDR3 DNA reads TGTGCCTGGTCGGGAGCTAGCGGGGGGCTCTCCGAGCAGTACTTC. This chain joins TRBV30 and TRBJ2-7, with 11 bases matching TRBD2. V gave up 5 bases and J gave up 6 bases; unmatched junction bases: 12. CDR3 length: 15 amino acids. The V gene's germline CDR1 is GTSNPN and CDR2 SVGIG (reference sequence).

The chain has TRBV7-8 and TRBJ1-1, with D possibly being TRBD1 (6 bases). Per germline, CDR1 SGHVS and CDR2 FQNEAQ. This CDR3 contains 13 residues. Trimming cost V 5 bases and J 4 bases, with 11 bases left between them. CDR3 in amino acids: CASSAQQGTEAFF. CDR3 nucleotides: TGTGCCAGCAGCGCCCAACAGGGCACTGAAGCTTTCTTT.